The 15 T cell receptor beta chains reported below all come from one sample, sequenced in a study of T cell responses to AZD1222 COVID-19 vaccine (dated by TCRdb to about 2021). According to the study, the label for this sample's time point signals: baseline before first vaccination. Library generation was performed with the immunoSEQ multiplex PCR assay. TCRdb obtained this table from immuneACCESS and retained in-frame rearrangements with V and J assigned. These tables miss some clones; where compared with another copy, unresolved V genes account for less than half of the shortfall, and the remainder is unexplained. In all, the sample holds 200,000 or so clones, and 94% of those were seen once. The ten largest clones represent roughly 9.2% of the sample. The sample in question was peripheral blood, obtained on day 0 of AZD1222 vaccination. Receptors were obtained from an adult in good health.

In this sample, this clone turned up once. The rearrangement joins TRBV7-9 to TRBJ1-5; D unclear. V lost 4 bases and J lost 2, with 9 bases in between. Germline assignment: CDR1 SEHNR and CDR2 FQNEAQ (reference sequence). CDR3 length equals 14 residues. This CDR3 is CASSSGDRNQPQHF. The CDR3 DNA reads TGTGCCAGCAGCTCTGGGGATCGCAATCAGCCCCAGCATTTT.

The V gene is TRBV2, the J gene TRBJ2-6; 7 bases are shared with TRBD1. The CDR3 spans 14 residues. After removal of 7 bases from V and 2 bases from J, the junction contained 2 bases not matched to a gene. CDR1 and CDR2 (germline): SNHLY, FYNNEI. The CDR3 DNA reads TGTGCCAGCAATGACAGGGCTGGGGCCAACGTCCTGACTTTC. Amino acid sequence: CASNDRAGANVLTF.

V is TRBV5-1 and J is TRBJ2-3; 10 positions agree with TRBD2. Unmatched junction bases numbered 15, after V lost 4 bases and J lost 1 base. The CDR3 has 19 amino acids. CDR1 and CDR2 (germline): SGHRS, YFSETQ. Here the CDR3 DNA reads TGCGCCAGCAGCCGGGCGGTAGTAGCGGGAGGTCCGGGCACAGATACGCAGTATTTT. It is translated as CASSRAVVAGGPGTDTQYF.

V gene TRBV25-1 combines with J gene TRBJ1-2; the D is unclear. The CDR3 loop spans 13 amino acids. Trimming took 7 bases from V and 2 from J, leaving 11 bases between them. Germline V lookup: CDR1 MGHDK, CDR2 SYGVNS. The CDR3 protein is CASTDGWNYGYTF. CDR3 nucleotide sequence: TGTGCCAGCACCGACGGGTGGAACTATGGCTACACCTTC.

The chain is built from TRBV4-1 and TRBJ1-4; no reliable D call. The V end was cut by 4 bases, the J end by 3 bases, with 12 bases between. CDR3 length: 15 amino acids. Germline V gene lookup returns CDR1 MGHRA and CDR2 YSYEKL. Here the CDR3 reads CASSPLEGPNEKLFF. The DNA for the CDR3 is TGCGCCAGCAGCCCTCTGGAGGGCCCTAATGAAAAACTGTTTTTT.

The chain joins TRBV4-2 to TRBJ2-7; 8 bases line up with TRBD2. The CDR3 contains 16 residues. Germline V gene data show CDR1 as LGHNA and CDR2 as YNFKEQ. V lost 3 bases and J lost 1; bases outside the gene matches: 8. The CDR3 spells CASSQSLAGLSYEQYF. CDR3 bases: TGTGCCAGCAGCCAGTCTCTAGCGGGCTTATCCTACGAGCAGTACTTC.

The CDR3 coding sequence is TGTGCCAGCAGCTTGGCGGGCCAACCGAACACTGAAGCTTTCTTT. This gives the protein CASSLAGQPNTEAFF. This chain uses TRBV5-4 with TRBJ1-1; D unresolved. Germline values: CDR1 SGHNT, CDR2 YYREEE (reference sequence). The CDR3 contains 15 residues. V lost 0 bases, J lost 1 base, and 10 bases lay in between.

Only a few counts were recorded for this clone. The chain has TRBV5-4 and TRBJ2-5, with D possibly matching TRBD2 (5 bases). Germline CDR1 and CDR2: SGHNT and YYREEE (reference sequence). Trimming shortened V by 4 bases and J by 4 bases, and 5 bases separated the two germline ends. The CDR3 runs to 11 residues. The CDR3: CASSRGETQYF. In DNA, the CDR3 is TGTGCCAGCAGCCGGGGAGAGACCCAGTACTTC.

V usage is TRBV24-1 and J usage is TRBJ2-3, with 14 bases matching TRBD2. The germline V gene has CDR1 KGHDR and CDR2 SFDVKD. The V gene end was trimmed by 7 bases and the J gene end by 4 bases; junction bases not matched to a gene: 9. The CDR3 contains 17 residues. The CDR3 is CATSQPGLAGEADTQYF. The CDR3 DNA reads as TGTGCCACCAGCCAACCGGGACTAGCGGGAGAGGCAGATACGCAGTATTTT.

The rearrangement joins TRBV2 to TRBJ1-5; perhaps TRBD1 as D (6 bases). With 3 bases removed from V and 1 base from J, the gap between germline ends came to 7 bases. The CDR3 length is 14 residues. Germline-derived CDR1 and CDR2 are SNHLY and FYNNEI. CDR3 DNA sequence: TGTGCCAGCAGTGACGGACAGAGCAATCAGCCCCAGCATTTT. Its protein product is CASSDGQSNQPQHF.

The chain uses TRBV15 and TRBJ1-2; tentatively, D is TRBD1 (5 bases). The V gene lost 0 bases and the J gene lost 8 bases, with 13 bases spanning the gap. The CDR3 contains 14 residues. Germline assignment: CDR1 LNHNV and CDR2 YYDKDF (reference sequence). In nucleotides, the CDR3 is TGTGCCACCAGCAGAGACCTGACGGGGGAGGGCTACACCTTC. It translates to CATSRDLTGEGYTF.

The chain combines TRBV6-5 with TRBJ1-1, with D unclear. V lost 7 bases and J lost 9, with 18 bases in between. Germline CDR1 MNHEY, CDR2 SVGAGI. The CDR3 runs 13 residues. CDR3 region: CASIVVTANKAFF. As DNA, the CDR3 is TGTGCCAGCATAGTAGTTACAGCTAATAAAGCTTTCTTT.

The chain couples TRBV3-1 (or the pseudogene TRBV3-2) to TRBJ1-1, with TRBD1 matching 7 bases. CDR3 length: 11 residues. Losses at the gene ends were 3 bases for V and 8 bases for J; bases not matched to a gene: 0. Germline V gene sequence: CDR1 LGHDT, CDR2 YNNKEL (reference sequence). CDR3 bases: TGTGCCAGCAGCCAGACAGGGGAAGCTTTCTTT. It yields the protein CASSQTGEAFF.

The chain uses TRBV19 and TRBJ1-3, with a possible D match to TRBD1 (5 bases). Per the germline V gene, CDR1 is LNHDA and CDR2 is SQIVND (reference sequence). With 3 bases removed from V and 2 bases from J, the gap between germline ends came to 11 bases. The length of the CDR3 is 15 residues. CDR3 DNA: TGTGCCAGTAGTATCGAGGGGAACACTGGAAACACCATATATTTT. The encoded protein is CASSIEGNTGNTIYF.

This clone appeared a few times. V usage is TRBV6-5 and J usage is TRBJ2-1; 10 nucleotides agree with TRBD2. V lost 6 bases and J lost 10; bases outside the gene matches: 9. This CDR3 region has 14 residues. Per germline, CDR1 MNHEY and CDR2 SVGAGI. The CDR3 here is CASRTSGPSREQFF. The CDR3 nucleotides are TGTGCCAGCAGGACTAGCGGGCCGAGTAGGGAGCAGTTCTTC.